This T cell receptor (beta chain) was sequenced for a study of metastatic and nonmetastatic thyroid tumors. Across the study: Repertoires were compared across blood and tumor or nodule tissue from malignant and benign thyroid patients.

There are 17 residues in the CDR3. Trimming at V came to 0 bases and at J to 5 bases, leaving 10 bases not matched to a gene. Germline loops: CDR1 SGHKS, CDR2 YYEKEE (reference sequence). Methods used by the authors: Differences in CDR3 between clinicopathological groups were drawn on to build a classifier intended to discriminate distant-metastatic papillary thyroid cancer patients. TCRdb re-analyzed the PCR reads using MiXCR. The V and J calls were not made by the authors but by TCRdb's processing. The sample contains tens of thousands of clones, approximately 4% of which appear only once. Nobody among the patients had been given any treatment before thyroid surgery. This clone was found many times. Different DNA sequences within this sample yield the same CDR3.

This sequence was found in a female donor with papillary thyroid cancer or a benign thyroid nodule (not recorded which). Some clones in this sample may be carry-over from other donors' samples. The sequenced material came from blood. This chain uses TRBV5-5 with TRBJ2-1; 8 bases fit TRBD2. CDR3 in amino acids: CASSLAPGLVGDNEQFF. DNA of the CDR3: TGTGCCAGCAGCTTGGCCCCGGGACTAGTTGGTGACAATGAGCAGTTCTTC.